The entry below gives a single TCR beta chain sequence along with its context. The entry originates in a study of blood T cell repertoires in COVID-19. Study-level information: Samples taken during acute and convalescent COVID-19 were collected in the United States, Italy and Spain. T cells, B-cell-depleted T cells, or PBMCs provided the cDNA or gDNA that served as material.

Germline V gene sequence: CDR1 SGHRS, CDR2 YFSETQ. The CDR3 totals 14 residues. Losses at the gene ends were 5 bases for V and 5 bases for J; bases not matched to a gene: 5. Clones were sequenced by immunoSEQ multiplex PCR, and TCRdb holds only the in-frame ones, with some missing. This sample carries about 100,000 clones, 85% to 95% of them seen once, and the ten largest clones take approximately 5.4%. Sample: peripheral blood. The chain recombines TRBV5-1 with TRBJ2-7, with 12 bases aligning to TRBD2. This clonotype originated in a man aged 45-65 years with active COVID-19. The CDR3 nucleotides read TGCGCCAGCAGTCCCGGGACTAGCGGGCACGAGCAGTACTTC. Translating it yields CASSPGTSGHEQYF.